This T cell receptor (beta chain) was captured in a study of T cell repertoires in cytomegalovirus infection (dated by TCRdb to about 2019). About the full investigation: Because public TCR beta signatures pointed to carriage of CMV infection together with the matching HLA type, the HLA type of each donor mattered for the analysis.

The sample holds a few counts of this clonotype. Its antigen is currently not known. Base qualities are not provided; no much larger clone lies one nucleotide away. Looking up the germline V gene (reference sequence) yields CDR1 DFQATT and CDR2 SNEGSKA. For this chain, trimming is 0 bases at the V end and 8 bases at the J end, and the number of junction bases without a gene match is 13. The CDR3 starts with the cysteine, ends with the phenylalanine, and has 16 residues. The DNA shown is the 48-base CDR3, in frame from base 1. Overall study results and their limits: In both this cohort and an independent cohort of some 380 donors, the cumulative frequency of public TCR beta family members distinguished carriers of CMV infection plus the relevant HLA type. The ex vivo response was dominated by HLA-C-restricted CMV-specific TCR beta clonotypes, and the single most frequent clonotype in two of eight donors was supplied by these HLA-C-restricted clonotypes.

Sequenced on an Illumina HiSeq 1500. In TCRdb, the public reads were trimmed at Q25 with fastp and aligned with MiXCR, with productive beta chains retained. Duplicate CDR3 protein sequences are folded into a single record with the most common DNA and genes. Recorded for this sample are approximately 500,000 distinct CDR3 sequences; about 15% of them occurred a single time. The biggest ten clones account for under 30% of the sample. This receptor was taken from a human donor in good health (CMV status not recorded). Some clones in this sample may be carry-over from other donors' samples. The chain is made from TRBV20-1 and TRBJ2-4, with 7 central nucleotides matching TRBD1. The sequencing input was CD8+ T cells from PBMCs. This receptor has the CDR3 CSARDQEGAEWYIQYF. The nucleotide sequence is TGCAGTGCTAGAGATCAAGAGGGGGCAGAATGGTACATTCAGTACTTC.